Presented here are 3 T cell receptor beta chains from one specimen sequenced in a study of cytomegalovirus exposure and HLA in healthy donors. With 60 Vbeta and 13 Jbeta primers, the PCR was carried out. The repertoire was sequenced with immunoSEQ multiplex PCR; TCRdb's copy has only in-frame clones and lacks some. The sample has about 160,000 clones, around 84% seen once. The sequenced sample consisted of PBMCs. Source of these receptors: a middle-aged woman in good health and CMV-seronegative.

The rearrangement uses TRBV5-1 and TRBJ2-5; the match to TRBD1 covers 12 bases. With V trimmed by 3 bases and J by 5 bases, 5 bases remained unmatched. Germline CDR1 SGHRS, CDR2 YFSETQ. CDR3 size: 15 residues. The CDR3 loop reads CASSSGTGGSETQYF. CDR3 DNA: TGCGCCAGCAGCTCCGGGACAGGGGGCAGCGAGACCCAGTACTTC.

The V call is TRBV5-4, the J call TRBJ1-3; D perhaps matches TRBD1 (5 bases). The V end lost 8 bases, the J end lost 8 bases, and 14 bases lay between the germline ends. Germline loops: CDR1 SGHNT, CDR2 YYREEE (reference sequence). There are 12 residues in the CDR3. CDR3 DNA: TGTGCCAGTGACTCCGGGGGAGACACCATATATTTT. Translating it yields CASDSGGDTIYF.

The V gene is TRBV11-2, the J gene TRBJ1-2; D unclear. Between the trimmed V and J ends, which lost 6 bases and 4 bases, there was a span of 12 bases. CDR1 and CDR2 from the germline V gene are SGHAT and FQNNGV. This CDR3 is 13 amino acids long. CDR3 in amino acids: CASSPSPLYGYTF. CDR3 coding DNA: TGTGCCAGCAGTCCGTCCCCCCTCTATGGCTACACCTTC.